This TCR beta chain stems from a study of CD8+ T cells in alopecia areata. CDR1 is SGHTA and CDR2 is FQGNSA in the germline V gene. The CDR3 totals 16 residues. V gave up 0 bases and J gave up 0 bases, with 11 bases separating them. Documented treatment: oral pan-JAK inhibitor, 5-10 mg twice daily. Once RNA had been extracted, it was reverse transcribed into cDNA to act as the sequencing template. Sequenced by immunoSEQ multiplex PCR; TCRdb stores in-frame clones only, minus some. Here the sample spans some 190,000 clones, less than 65% being singletons. This clone was found a few times. This chain joins TRBV7-2 and TRBJ1-2; unclear D gene. Sequences were derived from CD4+ T cells sorted from blood, sampled at week 24, from a patient treated with tofacitinib. The source of this sequence is a human donor with alopecia areata. The DNA for the CDR3 is TGTGCCAGCAGCTTAGCCAGGAGCTTGCCTAACTATGGCTACACCTTC. It yields the protein CASSLARSLPNYGYTF.